A selection of T cell receptor beta chains follows, all from one sample in a study of Ad26.COV2.S vaccination and SARS-CoV-2 variants. Assay used: immunoSEQ multiplex PCR; TCRdb lists only in-frame clones, some missing. The data contain some 410,000 clones, around 92% of them singletons. The input for sequencing was peripheral blood, taken in a trial of Ad26.COV2.S vaccine versus placebo. The receptors originated from a person between 18 and 65 years old who received the Ad26.COV2.S COVID-19 vaccine or a placebo. The CDR3 runs from the conserved cysteine through the conserved F or W. A D gene is named only where the DNA matches it firmly. Rows may omit the clone size; those that give it use once, few, many or a size class.

J,V,size,D,DNA,CDR3
TRBJ2-7,TRBV6-6,once,TRBD1,TGTGCCAGCATTCGGACAGGGACATCCTACGAGCAGTACTTC,CASIRTGTSYEQYF
TRBJ1-2,TRBV7-9,once,TRBD1,TGTGCCAGCAGCTCGCGGGGGACAGGGGCAAACTATGGCTACACCTTC,CASSSRGTGANYGYTF
TRBJ2-7,TRBV7-9,.,.,TGTGCCAGCAGCCCCGCTGGGTCCTACGAGCAGTACTTC,CASSPAGSYEQYF
TRBJ1-2,TRBV5-1,.,.,TGCGCCAGCAGCCTAACAGGGACTAACTATGGCTACACCTTC,CASSLTGTNYGYTF
TRBJ2-5,TRBV28,.,.,TGTGCCAGCAGTTTAAGACTAGGGGAGGAGACCCAGTACTTC,CASSLRLGEETQYF
TRBJ2-7,TRBV19,.,TRBD1,TGTGCCAGTAAAAAAAAACCGGGACAGGGGGCTCACGAGCAGTACTTC,CASKKKPGQGAHEQYF
TRBJ2-7,TRBV19,.,TRBD2,TGTGCCAGTAGTATGGGCGGCGGGAGGGGCTACGAGCAGTACTTC,CASSMGGGRGYEQYF
TRBJ2-7,TRBV5-1,.,.,TGCGCCAGCGCGCGGAACAGGGCCTACGAGCAGTACTTC,CASARNRAYEQYF
TRBJ2-7,TRBV15,.,TRBD1,TGTGCCACCAGCAGAGCCGAGGACAGGGGTCTTCATGAGCAGTACTTC,CATSRAEDRGLHEQYF
TRBJ2-1,TRBV5-6,.,TRBD2,TGTGCCAGCACCTCGCGACTAGCAGGTTACAATGAGCAGTTCTTC,CASTSRLAGYNEQFF
TRBJ1-1,TRBV12-3/TRBV12-4,few,TRBD1,TGTGCCAGCAGCCTCAGGGGGAGTGAAGCTTTCTTT,CASSLRGSEAFF
TRBJ2-5,TRBV7-2,.,.,TGTGCCAGCAGCTTAACGGTGGTTGGCGAGACCCAGTACTTC,CASSLTVVGETQYF
TRBJ2-3,TRBV27,.,.,TGTGCCAGCAGTCCCTCTAGCACTCGACGGATGATTACGCAGTATTTT,CASSPSSTRRMITQYF
TRBJ2-5,TRBV7-9,many,.,TGTGCCAGCAGCGCTTGGATCGACGTACGGGAGACCCAGTACTTC,CASSAWIDVRETQYF
TRBJ2-2,TRBV29-1,.,.,TGCAGCGCAGTCAGGTCACCTGCCGGGGAGCTGTTTTTT,CSAVRSPAGELFF
TRBJ2-7,TRBV3-1/TRBV3-2,.,.,TGTGCCAGCACCATAGGGGAAGGGAGCTCCTACGAGCAGTACTTC,CASTIGEGSSYEQYF
TRBJ2-3,TRBV11-2,.,.,TGTGCCAGCAGCCCTTATGTCGGCAGACACGCAGATACGCAGTATTTT,CASSPYVGRHADTQYF
TRBJ1-1,TRBV18,.,.,TGTGCCAGCTCACCGCAGGGCGACACTGAAGCTTTCTTT,CASSPQGDTEAFF
TRBJ2-1,TRBV6-5,.,.,TGTGCCAGCAGCTGGGTCTACAATGAGCAGTTCTTC,CASSWVYNEQFF
TRBJ1-2,TRBV12-3/TRBV12-4,.,TRBD1,TGTGCCAGCAGTTATCAGGGGGCTAATGGCTACACCTTC,CASSYQGANGYTF
TRBJ1-1,TRBV6-5,.,.,TGTGCCAGCAGTTACGAGGGGACCAACACTGAAGCTTTCTTT,CASSYEGTNTEAFF
TRBJ2-7,TRBV10-1,few,.,TGCGCCAGCAGTGGTGGCAGCGCCCCCCCCTACGAGCAGTACTTC,CASSGGSAPPYEQYF
TRBJ1-5,TRBV19,.,.,TGTGCCAGTAGTATCGTGACCACCCCGGAGGCCCAGCATTTT,CASSIVTTPEAQHF
TRBJ1-5,TRBV7-8,.,.,TGTGCCAGCAGCTTAGCGACAAGCCCAGCGGCCCAGCATTTT,CASSLATSPAAQHF
TRBJ2-5,TRBV12-1,.,.,TGTGCCAGCAGCTTTACGGGGGGGGGACAACAAGAGACCCAGTACTTC,CASSFTGGGQQETQYF
TRBJ2-5,TRBV19,once,.,TGTGCCAGTAGTACAGCCCAAGAGACCCAGTACTTC,CASSTAQETQYF
TRBJ2-7,TRBV19,.,.,TGTGCCAGTAGTTTATACTATGGGTCCTTCAACGAGCAGTACTTC,CASSLYYGSFNEQYF
TRBJ2-7,TRBV3-1/TRBV3-2,.,TRBD2,TGTGCCAGCAGCCAAGGCGGGGGTTCCTACGAGCAGTACTTC,CASSQGGGSYEQYF
TRBJ1-6,TRBV7-2,.,.,TGTGCCAGCAGCTTAGAGGCAGGACCGCGGTCACCCCTCCACTTT,CASSLEAGPRSPLHF
TRBJ2-5,TRBV11-2,.,.,TGTGCCAGCAGCTTGGTCCTAGAGACCCAGTACTTC,CASSLVLETQYF
TRBJ2-7,TRBV27,.,.,TGTGCCAGCAGTTTAAGGTCCTATTATTCCTACGAGCAGTACTTC,CASSLRSYYSYEQYF
TRBJ2-7,TRBV7-8,.,TRBD1,TGTGCCAGCAGCCGAGGGCAGGGGGCGACCTACGAGCAGTACTTC,CASSRGQGATYEQYF
TRBJ1-5,TRBV19,.,.,TGTGCCAGTAGTATAGGCTACAATAGCAATCAGCCCCAGCATTTT,CASSIGYNSNQPQHF
TRBJ2-3,TRBV5-6,.,.,TGTGCCAGCAGCTTCCGGACAGCGGTCACAGATACGCAGTATTTT,CASSFRTAVTDTQYF
TRBJ2-7,TRBV19,.,TRBD1,TGTGCCAGTAGTATACAACAGGGGCCCTACGAGCAGTACTTC,CASSIQQGPYEQYF
TRBJ2-7,TRBV4-3,.,TRBD1,TGCGCCAGCAGCCAGGAAACAGGGGAAGCCTACGAGCAGTACTTC,CASSQETGEAYEQYF
TRBJ1-1,TRBV3-1/TRBV3-2,.,.,TGTGCCAGCAGCCGGGGAGGTTTACAGAACACTGAAGCTTTCTTT,CASSRGGLQNTEAFF
TRBJ1-5,TRBV12-3/TRBV12-4,.,.,TGTGCCAGCAGTAAAAACAGGGAGCAGCCCCAGCATTTT,CASSKNREQPQHF
TRBJ2-5,TRBV18,.,TRBD1,TGTGCCAGCTCACCATCCGGACAGGGATTTTTTCATGAGACCCAGTACTTC,CASSPSGQGFFHETQYF
TRBJ1-1,TRBV19,.,.,TGTGCCAGTAGTCCAAACAGGGAACTGAACACTGAAGCTTTCTTT,CASSPNRELNTEAFF
TRBJ2-1,TRBV19,.,TRBD2,TGTGCCAGTAGTTTCGCTAGCGGGGGGGCCGATGAGCAGTTCTTC,CASSFASGGADEQFF
TRBJ2-5,TRBV30,.,TRBD1,TGTGCCTGGAGTCGGGGACAGGGGCTCGACGAAGAGACCCAGTACTTC,CAWSRGQGLDEETQYF
TRBJ2-7,TRBV5-6,.,.,TGTGCCAGCAGCTTTGGTTCCCCGACCTACGAGCAGTACTTC,CASSFGSPTYEQYF
TRBJ2-7,TRBV15,.,TRBD2,TGTGCCACCAGCAGCTGGAGAGCTAGCGGGGGCGCACTCAACTACGAGCAGTACTTC,CATSSWRASGGALNYEQYF
TRBJ2-3,TRBV9,.,TRBD2,TGTGCCAGCAGCGAGGAAGCGGGGGGGCTCGGAGATACGCAGTATTTT,CASSEEAGGLGDTQYF
TRBJ2-2,TRBV27,.,TRBD1,TGTGCCAGCAGTCAAACAGGGGTATTGGCCGGGGAGCTGTTTTTT,CASSQTGVLAGELFF
TRBJ2-3,TRBV5-5,.,TRBD2,TGTGCCAGCAGATCGCCTAGCGGTGGGTTCACAGATACGCAGTATTTT,CASRSPSGGFTDTQYF
TRBJ2-7,TRBV5-1,few,.,TGCGCCAGCAGCTTGGTCCAGGGGAACTACGAGCAGTACTTC,CASSLVQGNYEQYF
TRBJ1-2,TRBV9,.,.,TGTGCCAGCAGCGTAGGGGACCGGGGGCGCGTGGCCTATGGCTACACCTTC,CASSVGDRGRVAYGYTF
TRBJ2-5,TRBV11-2,once,.,TGTGCCAGCAGCTTAGATGGGACCCAGTACTTC,CASSLDGTQYF
TRBJ1-2,TRBV2,.,TRBD1,TGTGCCAGCAGCGGAAGGGGACAGCGATCGGGACACACCTTC,CASSGRGQRSGHTF
TRBJ1-1,TRBV2,.,.,TGTGCCAGCAGTGGCCCCAGGAAGAACACTGAAGCTTTCTTT,CASSGPRKNTEAFF
TRBJ2-1,TRBV9,.,TRBD2,TGTGCCAGCTCCCTGGGCCTAGCGGGGGCCACCTCCTCCTACAATGAGCAGTTCTTC,CASSLGLAGATSSYNEQFF
TRBJ2-3,TRBV19,.,TRBD1,TGTGCCAGTAGACGGGGGACAGGGCCCCCAGATACGCAGTATTTT,CASRRGTGPPDTQYF
TRBJ1-1,TRBV14,.,TRBD1,TGTGCCAGCAGCCAGGGACAGCTACGCACTGAAGCTTTCTTT,CASSQGQLRTEAFF